The text below deals with one T cell receptor (beta chain). The source of the sample is a study of blood T cell repertoires in COVID-19. Looking at the study overall: Samples taken during acute and convalescent COVID-19 were collected in the United States, Italy and Spain.

The CDR3 is made up of 15 amino acids. Only in-frame clones appear in the TCRdb table, and some are missing; sequencing was by immunoSEQ multiplex PCR. The repertoire holds about 390,000 clones, with 85% to 90% as singletons. The genes are TRBV21-1 and TRBJ1-1. TRBV21-1 corresponds to a pseudogene. The material sequenced was PBMCs or T cells enriched from blood (not recorded which). The TCR was taken from a woman aged 45-60 years who had recovered from COVID-19. This CDR3 is CASRSTLEVNTEAFF. The CDR3 DNA sequence: TGTGCCAGCAGGAGTACCTTAGAGGTGAACACTGAAGCTTTCTTT.